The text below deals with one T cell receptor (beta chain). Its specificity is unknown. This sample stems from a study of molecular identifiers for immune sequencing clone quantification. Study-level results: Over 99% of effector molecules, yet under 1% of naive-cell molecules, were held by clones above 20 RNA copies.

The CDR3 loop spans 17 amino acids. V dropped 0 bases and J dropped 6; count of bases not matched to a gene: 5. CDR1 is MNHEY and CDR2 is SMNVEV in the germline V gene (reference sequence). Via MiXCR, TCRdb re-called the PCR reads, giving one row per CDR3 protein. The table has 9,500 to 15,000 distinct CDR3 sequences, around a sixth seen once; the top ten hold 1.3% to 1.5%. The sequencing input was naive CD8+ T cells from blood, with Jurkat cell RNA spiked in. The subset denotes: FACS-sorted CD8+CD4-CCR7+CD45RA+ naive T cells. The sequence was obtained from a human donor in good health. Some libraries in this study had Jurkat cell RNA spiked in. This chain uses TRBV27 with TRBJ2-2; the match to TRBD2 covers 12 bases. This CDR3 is CASSLSPTSGSAGELFF. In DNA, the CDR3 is TGTGCCAGCAGTTTATCACCGACTAGCGGGAGTGCCGGGGAGCTGTTTTTT.